This T cell receptor beta chain was retrieved from a study of OX40 agonist ivuxolimab in advanced cancers. Study results and caveats: The antigens recognized by the expanded peripheral T cells, that is their antigen specificity, were not determined.

Details on this clone: The antigen remains undetermined.

The data were produced by immunoSEQ multiplex PCR, yet TCRdb's version contains in-frame clones alone and is incomplete. The table lists 77,000 or so clones, 89% of them singletons. CDR1 and CDR2 (germline): SEHNR, FQNEAQ (reference sequence). V lost 5 bases and J lost 5, with 12 bases in between. The CDR3 runs 14 residues. This clonotype was obtained from an adult with an advanced solid tumor such as melanoma, head and neck, liver or kidney cancer. The V gene is TRBV7-9, the J gene TRBJ2-2; D gene uncertain. The specimen comprised CD4+ or CD8+ T cells sorted from blood, sampled in a trial of the OX40 agonist ivuxolimab. For the CDR3, the DNA is TGTGCCAGCAGCCCCCGGCGGCTGACCGGGGAGCTGTTTTTT. Residues: CASSPRRLTGELFF.